The 13 T cell receptor beta chains reported below all come from one sample, sequenced in a study of blood T cell repertoires in COVID-19. The method was immunoSEQ multiplex PCR; TCRdb's version includes in-frame clones alone and lacks a portion of them. The table lists a few hundred thousand clones, around 86% of them singletons. The specimen sequenced was peripheral blood. Every receptor here comes from a man aged 40-50 years who had recovered from COVID-19.

The V call is TRBV10-3, the J call TRBJ2-3, with TRBD2 identical over 8 bases. Looked up from germline, CDR1 is ENHRY and CDR2 is SYGVKD. CDR3 length: 19 amino acids. The junction had 19 bases not matched to a gene; V was cut back by 7 bases and J by 1 base. CDR3 in DNA: TGTGCCATCAAGAGTAGACTGGCGGGGGGTCCCCTCGGCACAGATACGCAGTATTTT. It yields the protein CAIKSRLAGGPLGTDTQYF.

The gene calls are TRBV18 and TRBJ1-5; D not resolved. CDR1 KGHSH and CDR2 LQKENI come from the germline V gene. The V end was cut by 2 bases, the J end by 0 bases, with 5 bases between. The CDR3 runs 14 residues. The CDR3 spells CASSPAGSNQPQHF. DNA for the CDR3: TGTGCCAGCTCACCAGCGGGTAGCAATCAGCCCCAGCATTTT. Complete variable domain (other parts from reference TRBV18 and TRBJ1-5): NAGVMQNPRHLVRRRGQEARLRCSPMKGHSHVYWYRQLPEEGLKFMVYLQKENIIDESGMPKERFSAEFPKEGPSILRIQQVVRGDSAAYFCASSPAGSNQPQHFGDGTRLSIL.

This chain links TRBV7-8 with TRBJ2-7, with D possibly matching TRBD2 (6 bases). The germline gives CDR1 SGHVS, CDR2 FQNEAQ. V was shortened by 2 bases and J by 2 bases, with 13 bases between the two germline ends. CDR3 length: 15 residues. CDR3 protein: CASSLRPGEPYEQYF. Written as DNA, the CDR3 is TGTGCCAGCAGCTTAAGACCGGGAGAACCCTACGAGCAGTACTTC.

For the CDR3, the DNA is TGTGCCAGCACCGCCGGGACAGGGACCCATGAGCAGTTCTTC. It codes for CASTAGTGTHEQFF. V gene TRBV6-5 combines with J gene TRBJ2-1; 9 nucleotides match TRBD1. Germline trimming cut 7 bases from V and 8 bases from J; bases unmatched to any gene: 9. CDR1 and CDR2 from the germline V gene are MNHEY and SVGAGI. CDR3 size: 14 residues.

This chain joins TRBV29-1 and TRBJ2-7, with 8 bases fitting TRBD1. Germline V CDR1 and CDR2: SQVTM, ANQGSEA. The CDR3 is 13 amino acids. V lost 6 bases to trimming and J lost 4 bases; unmatched junction nucleotides: 8. The CDR3 region has the DNA TGCAGCGTCGGACAGGGAGGATGGTACGAGCAGTACTTC. It specifies CSVGQGGWYEQYF.

The chain employs TRBV5-1 and TRBJ2-7, with 12 bases matching TRBD1. The CDR3 totals 18 residues. V trimming: 4 bases; J trimming: 0 bases; junction bases outside the gene matches: 11. Germline loops: CDR1 SGHRS, CDR2 YFSETQ. CDR3 loop: CASSPTGQGARSSYEQYF. CDR3 nucleotide sequence: TGCGCCAGCAGCCCGACGGGACAGGGGGCGAGGAGCTCCTACGAGCAGTACTTC.

The chain uses TRBV10-3 and TRBJ2-1; 11 bases line up with TRBD2. Trimming took 6 bases from V and 1 from J; bases not matched to a gene: 11. CDR1 is ENHRY and CDR2 is SYGVKD in the germline V gene. This CDR3 region has 18 residues. CDR3 residues: CAISALAGGFWSYNEQFF. The CDR3 nucleotides read TGTGCCATCAGCGCATTAGCGGGGGGGTTTTGGTCCTACAATGAGCAGTTCTTC.

CDR3 protein: CASSLLAGGYNEQFF. The CDR3 DNA sequence: TGTGCCAGCAGCTTACTTGCGGGGGGCTACAATGAGCAGTTCTTC. The genes are TRBV5-4 and TRBJ2-1, with TRBD2 matching 8 bases. Germline V gene lookup returns CDR1 SGHNT and CDR2 YYREEE (reference sequence). This CDR3 is 15 amino acids long. Trimming at V came to 2 bases and at J to 3 bases, leaving 4 bases not matched to a gene.

V and J are TRBV11-2 and TRBJ2-6; no firm D call. The CDR3 is made up of 15 amino acids. Per germline, CDR1 SGHAT and CDR2 FQNNGV. Trimming shortened V by 5 bases and J by 4 bases, and 12 bases separated the two germline ends. The CDR3 region has the DNA TGTGCCAGCAGCCTTTGGGCGTCCGGGGCCAACGTCCTGACTTTC. Amino acid sequence: CASSLWASGANVLTF. Based on the CDR3 plus reference TRBV11-2 and TRBJ2-6, the full variable domain is EAGVAQSPRYKIIEKRQSVAFWCNPISGHATLYWYQQILGQGPKLLIQFQNNGVVDDSQLPKDRFSAERLKGVDSTLKIQPAKLEDSAVYLCASSLWASGANVLTFGAGSRLTVL.

V gene TRBV6-4 combines with J gene TRBJ2-7; 7 bases are a match to TRBD1. The CDR3 is 14 amino acids. Per the germline V gene, CDR1 is MRHNA and CDR2 is SNTAGT. Unmatched junction bases numbered 6, after V lost 4 bases and J lost 3 bases. The CDR3 loop reads CASSVWTGRYEQYF. In nucleotides, the CDR3 is TGTGCCAGCAGTGTATGGACAGGACGCTACGAGCAGTACTTC.

This sequence joins TRBV5-1 and TRBJ2-2; TRBD1 is a possible D gene (5 bases). The CDR3 extends over 16 amino acids. Trimming took off 4 bases at V and 7 bases at J, with 20 bases between the two ends. CDR1 SGHRS and CDR2 YFSETQ come from the germline V gene. CDR3 DNA: TGCGCCAGCAGCGCCGAACCGACAGCCTGGGGCGGGGAGCTGTTTTTT. Residues: CASSAEPTAWGGELFF.

This chain uses TRBV12-5 with TRBJ1-1; TRBD1 might be the D (6 bases). With 0 bases removed from V and 0 bases from J, the gap between germline ends came to 14 bases. Germline-derived CDR1 and CDR2 are LGHNT and FRNRAP. This CDR3 contains 17 residues. CDR3 protein: CASGLVGGRVMNTEAFF. The CDR3 DNA reads as TGTGCTAGTGGTTTGGTAGGGGGACGTGTCATGAACACTGAAGCTTTCTTT.

This chain joins TRBV19 and TRBJ2-7; 9 positions match TRBD1. V lost 5 bases and J lost 5; bases outside the gene matches: 4. There are 13 residues in the CDR3. The germline CDR1 and CDR2 sequences are LNHDA and SQIVND (reference sequence). This CDR3 reads CASSLQGAHEQYF. The CDR3 nucleotides read TGTGCCAGTAGTCTACAGGGGGCGCACGAGCAGTACTTC.